The clone carrying this T cell receptor (beta chain) came up a few times. Its antigen is undetermined. Trimming removed 1 base from V and 5 bases from J, with 14 bases in between. The CDR3 has 15 residues. Per the germline V gene, CDR1 is SGHTA and CDR2 is FQGTGA. PCR was performed a second time for 7 to 11 cycles using a sample-barcoded 5' primer and a J-beta primer mix. TCRdb redid the calling of the 5' RACE reads with MiXCR, one entry per CDR3 protein. This sample has about 620,000 distinct CDR3 sequences, with approximately 21% found just once. The data stem from a study of blood T cells in healthy people across ages. Study in general: Using template switching, researchers captured about one barcoded beta molecule for each two T cells. Whole-study findings and limits: Shifts in expanded clonotypes may have been confounded by donor CMV status, which was unknown. More naive CD4+ cells and higher diversity were found in long-lived than in aged donors.

Researchers isolated at least 6.5 million PBMCs per sample. Specimen: blood. The sequence derives from a man between 65 and 85 years old in good health. The chain recombines TRBV7-3 with TRBJ2-5, with D possibly matching TRBD2 (6 bases). As DNA, the CDR3 is TGTGCCAGCAGCTTAAGACGGGGTCGGGGGGAGACCCAGTACTTC. Translated, it gives CASSLRRGRGETQYF.